Sequencing of this T cell receptor beta chain was carried out in a study of cytomegalovirus exposure and HLA in healthy donors. General study results and limits: Using a false discovery rate of 0.05, a later analysis showed that approximately 18,000 TCR beta sequences were associated with HLA alleles.

This CDR3 contains 16 residues. J gave up 2 bases and V 1 base, and 5 bases lay outside the gene matches. CDR1 is SEHNR and CDR2 is FQNEAQ in the germline V gene (reference sequence). Primers: 60 Vbeta forward and 13 Jbeta reverse. The repertoire was sequenced with immunoSEQ multiplex PCR; TCRdb's copy has only in-frame clones and lacks some. The repertoire includes about 150,000 clones, approximately 70% of them detected once, and 2% to 2.5% sits in the top ten. Concerning this clone itself: The antigen remains undetermined.

The origin of this receptor is a woman aged 55-70 years in good health and CMV-seropositive. The chain links TRBV7-9 to TRBJ2-3, with 8 bases matching TRBD1. Specimen: PBMCs. CDR3 residues: CASSLDQDRDTDTQYF. The CDR3 region has the DNA TGTGCCAGCAGCTTAGATCAGGACAGGGACACAGATACGCAGTATTTT.